One and the same sample provided the 13 T cell receptor beta chains below, sequenced in a study of control samples from healthy donors and cancer patients. Sequencing was performed with immunoSEQ multiplex PCR; in TCRdb, only in-frame clones are kept and a portion is missing. The data show 57,000 or so clones, 90% seen once. Sequenced material: PBMCs. All receptors come from a man aged 55 to 70 with colorectal cancer.

This chain joins TRBV2 and TRBJ2-7; 8 nucleotides agree with TRBD2. V gave up 5 bases and J gave up 3 bases; unmatched junction bases: 6. This CDR3 has 14 amino acids. Germline V gene data show CDR1 as SNHLY and CDR2 as FYNNEI. The CDR3 sequence: CASSLGRGGYEQYF. CDR3 nucleotide sequence: TGTGCCAGCAGTCTTGGTCGGGGGGGCTACGAGCAGTACTTC.

This clone has a handful of counts. The chain couples TRBV29-1 to TRBJ2-7; no clear D. Germline assignment: CDR1 SQVTM and CDR2 ANQGSEA. The CDR3 spans 11 residues. Trimming removed 6 bases at V and 6 bases at J, with 12 bases between. For the CDR3, the DNA is TGCAGCGTCGTCTCAGTGGCCGAGCAGTACTTC. This encodes CSVVSVAEQYF.

The gene calls are TRBV10-1 and TRBJ2-1, with 10 nucleotides matching TRBD2. The CDR3 covers 18 residues. Germline loops: CDR1 WNHNN, CDR2 SYGVQD (reference sequence). The trim removed 3 bases at V and 3 bases at J, leaving 11 bases unmatched. For the CDR3, the DNA is TGCGCCAGCAGTGATAAGGTCTCGAGCGGGGGGGGCTACAATGAGCAGTTCTTC. Encoded protein: CASSDKVSSGGGYNEQFF.

J is TRBJ1-2 and V is TRBV7-2; D is uncertain. The CDR3 loop spans 15 amino acids. Between the trimmed V and J ends, which lost 5 bases and 5 bases, there was a span of 18 bases. Germline loops: CDR1 SGHTA, CDR2 FQGNSA. The CDR3 nucleotides read TGTGCCAGCAGCCCCCGGGAGGGAGCAAGATATGGCTACACCTTC. It encodes CASSPREGARYGYTF. Together with reference TRBV7-2 and TRBJ1-2, the CDR3 gives the full variable domain: GAGVSQSPSNKVTEKGKDVELRCDPISGHTALYWYRQSLGQGLEFLIYFQGNSAPDKSGLPSDRFSAERTGGSVSTLTIQRTQQEDSAVYLCASSPREGARYGYTFGSGTRLTVV.

The chain uses TRBV5-1 and TRBJ2-3; TRBD2 matches 9 bases. The CDR3 has 18 amino acids. CDR1 and CDR2 (germline): SGHRS, YFSETQ. The J segment lost 1 base and the V segment lost 0 bases, leaving 9 bases of the junction unmatched. CDR3 amino acids: CASSLGAGGLFRTDTQYF. The CDR3 DNA is TGCGCCAGCAGCTTGGGAGCGGGGGGCCTGTTTCGCACAGATACGCAGTATTTT.

This chain uses TRBV7-9 with TRBJ1-5, with D uncertain. Germline CDR1 and CDR2: SEHNR and FQNEAQ (reference sequence). The CDR3 spans 13 residues. V was cut by 5 bases and J by 8 bases, with 13 bases left in between. CDR3 loop: CASSLGGAKPQHF. CDR3 nucleotide sequence: TGTGCCAGCAGCCTCGGAGGCGCGAAGCCCCAGCATTTT.

This clone was observed a handful of times. This chain uses TRBV12-3 or TRBV12-4 with TRBJ1-2; D perhaps matches TRBD1 (5 bases). V lost 6 bases, J lost 4 bases, and 12 bases lay in between. The CDR3 has 13 residues. The CDR3 DNA sequence: TGTGCCAGCAGCATCGACAGCCTCTATGGCTACACCTTC. Translating gives CASSIDSLYGYTF.

The chain employs TRBV4-1 and TRBJ2-7, with TRBD2 as a possible D gene (5 bases). Between the trimmed V and J ends, which lost 4 bases and 2 bases, there was a span of 21 bases. Germline values: CDR1 MGHRA, CDR2 YSYEKL. This CDR3 region has 17 residues. The CDR3, as DNA: TGCGCCAGCAGCCGAGGAGGACTTGGTGACCGAGCCTACGAGCAGTACTTC. Its translation is CASSRGGLGDRAYEQYF.

J is TRBJ2-7 and V is TRBV7-2, with 14 bases identical to TRBD2. This CDR3 contains 16 residues. Germline lookup yields CDR1 SGHTA and CDR2 FQGNSA. V lost 3 bases, J lost 4 bases, and 5 bases stayed unmatched. The CDR3 is CASSFLTSGGAYEQYF. The CDR3 DNA reads as TGTGCCAGCAGCTTCCTGACTAGCGGGGGGGCGTACGAGCAGTACTTC.

V usage is TRBV21-1 and J usage is TRBJ2-7; the table assigns TRBD1, which was not confirmed against the DNA. TRBV21-1 is flagged as a pseudogene. The CDR3 extends over 16 amino acids. The DNA for the CDR3 is TGTGCCAGCAGCAGCCGACGGACAGGGGTATCCTACGAGCAGTACTTC. Translated: CASSSRRTGVSYEQYF.

The V call is TRBV5-1, the J call TRBJ2-1; no reliable D call. V lost 4 bases and J 7 bases, leaving 24 bases between the germline ends. Germline assignment: CDR1 SGHRS and CDR2 YFSETQ. This CDR3 spans 17 amino acids. The CDR3 nucleotides are TGCGCCAGCAGCACCCCAACGGAGTATCGTCTGATGAATGAGCAGTTCTTC. Its translation is CASSTPTEYRLMNEQFF.

V is TRBV3-1 (or the pseudogene TRBV3-2) and J is TRBJ2-4, with TRBD1 matching over 8 bases. CDR1 is LGHDT and CDR2 is YNNKEL in the germline V gene (reference sequence). The CDR3 is 14 amino acids. V trimming: 4 bases; J trimming: 7 bases; junction bases outside the gene matches: 6. As DNA, the CDR3 is TGTGCCAGCAGCCCCCGACAGGGGTGGAACATTCAGTACTTC. Protein product: CASSPRQGWNIQYF.

J is TRBJ2-1 and V is TRBV3-1 (or the pseudogene TRBV3-2); D remains ambiguous. The CDR3 sequence is 11 residues long. Per germline, CDR1 LGHDT and CDR2 YNNKEL (reference sequence). V dropped 5 bases and J dropped 5 bases, with 4 bases sitting between them. The CDR3 bases are TGTGCCAGCAGCACCCACAATGAGCAGTTCTTC. It translates to CASSTHNEQFF.